This record covers a single T cell receptor (beta chain). Its specificity is not known. This sample was taken from a study of cytomegalovirus exposure and HLA in healthy donors. Study-level findings and limits: Fewer N-insertions than the approximately 610-donor mean were reportedly shown by an Asian-associated ancestry cluster in a later analysis. Generally TCR sequences proved uncommon, though certain public TCRs appeared in numerous donors. Around 160 TCR beta chains were listed as cytomegalovirus-associated. Under in vitro conditions, a few CMV-associated chains were confirmed as specific for CMV antigens.

The PCR had 60 Vbeta and 13 Jbeta primers. Produced via immunoSEQ multiplex PCR; TCRdb's table is partial and in-frame only. In the table there are roughly 200,000 clones, 80% of which are singletons. The CDR3 has 15 amino acids. The trim removed 6 bases at V and 3 bases at J, leaving 5 bases unmatched. Germline lookup yields CDR1 SGHRS and CDR2 YFSETQ. This receptor was obtained from a boy aged 5 to 17 in good health and CMV-seronegative. The specimen was PBMCs. This chain joins TRBV5-1 and TRBJ2-7; 14 bases map to TRBD2. CDR3 in amino acids: CASTTSGGAGYEQYF. The CDR3 bases are TGCGCCAGCACGACTAGCGGGGGGGCAGGCTACGAGCAGTACTTC.